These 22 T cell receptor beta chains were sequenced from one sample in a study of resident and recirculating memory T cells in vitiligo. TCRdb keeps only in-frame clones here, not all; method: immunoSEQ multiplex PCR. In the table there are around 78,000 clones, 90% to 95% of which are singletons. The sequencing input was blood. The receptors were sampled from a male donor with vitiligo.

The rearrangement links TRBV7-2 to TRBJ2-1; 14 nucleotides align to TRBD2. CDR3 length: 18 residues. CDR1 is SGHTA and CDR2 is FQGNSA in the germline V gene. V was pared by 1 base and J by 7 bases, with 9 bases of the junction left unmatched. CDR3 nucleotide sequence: TGTGCCAGCAGCTTAGGGAGACTAGCGGGAGGGCCGGGGAATGAGCAGTTCTTC. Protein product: CASSLGRLAGGPGNEQFF.

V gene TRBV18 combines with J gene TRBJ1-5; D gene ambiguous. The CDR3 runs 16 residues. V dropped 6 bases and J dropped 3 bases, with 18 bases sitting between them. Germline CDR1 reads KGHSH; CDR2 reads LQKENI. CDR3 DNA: TGTGCCAGCTCCCCAATAGGAGGGATGAACAATCAGCCCCAGCATTTT. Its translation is CASSPIGGMNNQPQHF.

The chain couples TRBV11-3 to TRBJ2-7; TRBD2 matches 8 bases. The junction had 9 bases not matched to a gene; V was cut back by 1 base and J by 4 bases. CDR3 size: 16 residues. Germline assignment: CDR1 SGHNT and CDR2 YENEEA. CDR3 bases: TGTGCCAGCAGCTTAGGGCTAGCGGGCGTGCAGTACGAGCAGTACTTC. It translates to CASSLGLAGVQYEQYF.

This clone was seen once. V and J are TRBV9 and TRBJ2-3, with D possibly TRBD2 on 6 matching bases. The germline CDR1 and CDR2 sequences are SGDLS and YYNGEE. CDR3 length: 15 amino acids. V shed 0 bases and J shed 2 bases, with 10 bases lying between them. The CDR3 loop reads CASSVVGRHTDTQYF. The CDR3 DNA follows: TGTGCCAGCAGCGTAGTGGGGAGGCACACAGATACGCAGTATTTT.

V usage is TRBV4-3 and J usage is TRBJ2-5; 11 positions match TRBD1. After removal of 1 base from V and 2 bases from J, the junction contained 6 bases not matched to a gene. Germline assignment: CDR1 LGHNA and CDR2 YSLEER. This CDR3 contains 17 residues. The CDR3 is CASSQGMGDRGQETQYF. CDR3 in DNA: TGCGCCAGCAGCCAAGGGATGGGGGACAGGGGGCAAGAGACCCAGTACTTC.

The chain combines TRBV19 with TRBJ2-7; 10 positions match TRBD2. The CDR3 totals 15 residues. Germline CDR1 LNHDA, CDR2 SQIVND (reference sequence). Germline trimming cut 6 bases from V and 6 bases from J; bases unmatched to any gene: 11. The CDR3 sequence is CASSRSLAGDREQYF. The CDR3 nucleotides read TGTGCCAGTAGCCGATCCCTAGCGGGAGATCGCGAGCAGTACTTC.

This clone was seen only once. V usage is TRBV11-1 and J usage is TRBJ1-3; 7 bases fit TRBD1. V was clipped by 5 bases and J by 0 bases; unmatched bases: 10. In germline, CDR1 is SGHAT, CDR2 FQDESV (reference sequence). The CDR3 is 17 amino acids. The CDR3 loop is CASSPSRDRRSGNTIYF. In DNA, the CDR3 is TGTGCCAGCAGCCCATCCCGGGACAGACGCTCTGGAAACACCATATATTTT.

This CDR3 is CASSYTGSNNEQFF. Written as DNA, the CDR3 is TGTGCCAGCAGCTACACAGGGTCCAACAATGAGCAGTTCTTC. This chain connects TRBV7-9 to TRBJ2-1, with D perhaps matching TRBD1 (6 bases). Germline assignment: CDR1 SEHNR and CDR2 FQNEAQ (reference sequence). The ends were cut back, 4 bases at V and 5 bases at J, with 12 bases in the middle. This CDR3 spans 14 amino acids.

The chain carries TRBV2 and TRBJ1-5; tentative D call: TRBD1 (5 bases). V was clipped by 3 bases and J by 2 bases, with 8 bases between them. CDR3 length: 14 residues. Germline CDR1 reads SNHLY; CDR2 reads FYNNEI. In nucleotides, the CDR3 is TGTGCCAGCAGTGAGGGAGGGGGCAATCAGCCCCAGCATTTT. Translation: CASSEGGGNQPQHF.

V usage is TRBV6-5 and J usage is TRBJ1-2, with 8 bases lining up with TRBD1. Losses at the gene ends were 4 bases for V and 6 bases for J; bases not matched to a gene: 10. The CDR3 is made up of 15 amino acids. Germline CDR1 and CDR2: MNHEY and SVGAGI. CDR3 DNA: TGTGCCAGCAGTTCAGGACAGGGCAGTATCCATGGCTACACCTTC. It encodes CASSSGQGSIHGYTF.

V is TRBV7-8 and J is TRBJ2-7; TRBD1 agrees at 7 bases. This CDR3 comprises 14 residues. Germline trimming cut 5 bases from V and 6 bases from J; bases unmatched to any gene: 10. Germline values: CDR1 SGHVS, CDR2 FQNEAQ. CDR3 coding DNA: TGTGCCAGCAGCCGGGACAGTACCAGGGGCGAGCAGTACTTC. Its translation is CASSRDSTRGEQYF.

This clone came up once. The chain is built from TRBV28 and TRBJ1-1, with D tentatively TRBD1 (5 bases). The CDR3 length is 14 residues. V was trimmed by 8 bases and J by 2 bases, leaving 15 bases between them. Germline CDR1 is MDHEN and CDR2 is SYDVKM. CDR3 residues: CASHPVGGNTEAFF. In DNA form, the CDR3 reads TGTGCCAGCCACCCGGTGGGGGGAAACACTGAAGCTTTCTTT.

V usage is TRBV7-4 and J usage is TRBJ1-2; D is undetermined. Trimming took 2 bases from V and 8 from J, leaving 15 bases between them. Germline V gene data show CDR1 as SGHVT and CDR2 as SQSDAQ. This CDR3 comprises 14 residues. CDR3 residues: CASSLRGREVGYTF. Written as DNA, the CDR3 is TGTGCCAGCAGCTTACGCGGGAGAGAGGTAGGCTACACCTTC.

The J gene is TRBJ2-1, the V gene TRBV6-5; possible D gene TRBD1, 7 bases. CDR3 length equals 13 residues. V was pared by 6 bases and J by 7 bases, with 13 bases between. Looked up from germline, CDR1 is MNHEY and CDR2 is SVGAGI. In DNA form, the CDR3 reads TGTGCCAGCAGGGAGGGGGCGAAAAATGAGCAGTTCTTC. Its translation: CASREGAKNEQFF.

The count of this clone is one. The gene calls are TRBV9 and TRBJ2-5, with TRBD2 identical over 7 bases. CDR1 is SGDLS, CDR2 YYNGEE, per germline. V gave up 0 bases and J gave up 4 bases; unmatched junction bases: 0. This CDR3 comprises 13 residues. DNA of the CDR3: TGTGCCAGCAGCGTAGGGGAGGGAGAGACCCAGTACTTC. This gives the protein CASSVGEGETQYF.

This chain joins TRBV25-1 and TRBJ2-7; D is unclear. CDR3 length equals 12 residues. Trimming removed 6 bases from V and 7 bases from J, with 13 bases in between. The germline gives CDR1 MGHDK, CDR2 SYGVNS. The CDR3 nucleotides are TGTGCCAGCAGACACGGGTCAAGAGAGCAGTACTTC. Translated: CASRHGSREQYF.

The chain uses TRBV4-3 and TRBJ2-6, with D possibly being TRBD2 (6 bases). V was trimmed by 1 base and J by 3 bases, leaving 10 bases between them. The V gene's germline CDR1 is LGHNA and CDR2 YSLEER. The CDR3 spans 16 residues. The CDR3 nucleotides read TGCGCCAGCAGCCAAGGTTGGGGAGGTGGGGCCAACGTCCTGACTTTC. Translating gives CASSQGWGGGANVLTF.

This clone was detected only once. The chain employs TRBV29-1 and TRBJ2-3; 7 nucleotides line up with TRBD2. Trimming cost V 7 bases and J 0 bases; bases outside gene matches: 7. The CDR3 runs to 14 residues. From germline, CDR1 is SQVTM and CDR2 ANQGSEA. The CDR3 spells CSASAGRSTDTQYF. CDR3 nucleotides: TGCAGCGCATCAGCGGGGAGAAGCACAGATACGCAGTATTTT.

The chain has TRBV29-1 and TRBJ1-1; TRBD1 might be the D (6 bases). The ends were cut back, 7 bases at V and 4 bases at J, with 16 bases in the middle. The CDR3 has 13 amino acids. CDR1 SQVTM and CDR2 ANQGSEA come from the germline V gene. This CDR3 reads CSAGTGLGTEAFF. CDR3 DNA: TGCAGCGCTGGAACAGGGCTGGGCACTGAAGCTTTCTTT.

The CDR3: CASSSSRRGTNTEAFF. In DNA form, the CDR3 reads TGTGCCAGTAGTAGCAGTCGGCGGGGGACCAACACTGAAGCTTTCTTT. The V gene is TRBV19, the J gene TRBJ1-1; tentatively, D is TRBD1 (5 bases). CDR3 length equals 16 residues. In germline, CDR1 is LNHDA, CDR2 SQIVND (reference sequence). Trimming took 4 bases from V and 2 from J, leaving 17 bases between them.

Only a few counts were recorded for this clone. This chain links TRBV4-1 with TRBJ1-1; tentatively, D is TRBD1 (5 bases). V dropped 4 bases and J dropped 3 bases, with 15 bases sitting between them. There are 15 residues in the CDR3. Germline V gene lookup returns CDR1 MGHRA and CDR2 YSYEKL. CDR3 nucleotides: TGCGCCAGCAGCCCGGAGCGGGGGTGGCACACTGAAGCTTTCTTT. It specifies CASSPERGWHTEAFF.

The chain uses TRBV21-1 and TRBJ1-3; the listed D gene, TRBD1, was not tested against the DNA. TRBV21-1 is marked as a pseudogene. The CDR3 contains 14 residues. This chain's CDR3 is CASSHGTGGNTIYF. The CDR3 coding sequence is TGTGCCAGCAGTCATGGGACAGGAGGAAACACCATATATTTT.